This T cell receptor beta chain originates from a study of T cell responses to AZD1222 COVID-19 vaccine. Study outcomes and limitations: Seropositive status at baseline applied to only 6 or 7 AZD1222 recipients. Among spike-specific TCRs, nearly half reportedly target unmutated variant regions. Females made up more of the donors, who were largely white British, and clonal diversity may have come out too low.

This clone qualifies as medium-sized (0.01 to 0.1%). Its specificity is unknown. The length of the CDR3 is 14 residues. The ends were cut back, 4 bases at V and 1 base at J, with 11 bases in the middle. CDR1 LNHDA and CDR2 SQIVND come from the germline V gene (reference sequence). Some clones are missing from TCRdb's copy, which holds only in-frame ones; the method was immunoSEQ multiplex PCR. The sample includes more than 80,000 clones, approximately 83% of them seen just once. This sequence originates from an adult who received the AZD1222 COVID-19 vaccine. This chain connects TRBV19 to TRBJ2-7; D may be TRBD1 (6 bases). The input for sequencing was peripheral blood, taken 28 days after the second AZD1222 dose. CDR3 nucleotide sequence: TGTGCCAGTAGTAGCCGACAGGATTCCTACGAGCAGTACTTC. This encodes CASSSRQDSYEQYF.